This T cell receptor beta chain came from a study of T cells in Graves' hyperthyroidism and ophthalmopathy. RNA transcripts yielded amplified TCR beta CDR3 regions. The HTBI primer set was used in a first-round RT-PCR of the TCR CDR3. TCRdb independently ran MiXCR on the multiplex PCR reads; one entry per CDR3 protein. The sample consists of around 600,000 distinct CDR3 sequences, about 14% of them appearing once. This clonotype was seen many times. CDR3 length: 14 amino acids. Germline CDR1 and CDR2: SEHNR and FQNEAQ (reference sequence). The V end was cut by 5 bases, the J end by 5 bases, with 15 bases between.

J is TRBJ1-2 and V is TRBV7-9, with D uncertain. This TCR was sampled from a woman between 45 and 65 years old with Graves' ophthalmopathy. Source material: blood. DNA of the CDR3: TGTGCCAGCAGCGAATTTAGCAGAATATATGGCTACACCTTC. Protein: CASSEFSRIYGYTF.